These 8 T cell receptor beta chains came from one sample sequenced in a study of shared clonotypes between healthy human individuals. Here immunoSEQ multiplex PCR was the method, and the copy in TCRdb shows in-frame clones only, minus some. Here the sample spans over a million clones, approximately 96% being singletons. Sequencing was performed on naive CD4+ T cells sorted from blood. Subset reported: CD45RA+ positively selected. The receptor set was obtained from a man aged 30 to 39 in good health.

The chain has TRBV29-1 and TRBJ2-5, with D maybe TRBD1 (6 bases). Germline V gives CDR1 SQVTM, CDR2 ANQGSEA. V was clipped by 6 bases and J by 4 bases, with 18 bases between them. The CDR3 is 14 residues long. CDR3 protein: CSVQGYGTRETQYF. The CDR3 DNA reads as TGCAGCGTACAGGGTTATGGTACGAGAGAGACCCAGTACTTC.

The chain recombines TRBV10-3 with TRBJ2-2, with a possible D match to TRBD2 (6 bases). The CDR3 spans 16 residues. Trimming took off 6 bases at V and 8 bases at J, with 22 bases between the two ends. The germline CDR1 and CDR2 sequences are ENHRY and SYGVKD. The CDR3 reads CAIRTGTAMSVGELFF. DNA of the CDR3: TGTGCCATCAGGACCGGGACTGCCATGAGTGTAGGGGAGCTGTTTTTT.

The rearrangement joins TRBV5-6 to TRBJ1-3; D is unclear. Germline values: CDR1 SGHDT, CDR2 YYEEEE. The CDR3 sequence is 15 residues long. Trimming pared 2 bases from V and 5 bases from J, leaving 14 bases between. CDR3 amino acids: CASSLAGRARNTIYF. The DNA of the CDR3 is TGTGCCAGCAGCTTAGCCGGACGAGCCCGAAACACCATATATTTT.

This chain connects TRBV7-9 to TRBJ2-5, with 7 bases identical to TRBD2. CDR1 is SEHNR and CDR2 is FQNEAQ in the germline V gene (reference sequence). The CDR3 sequence is 15 residues long. V shed 2 bases, J shed 2 bases, and the junction held 5 bases outside the gene matches. Here the CDR3 reads CASSLFLAAQETQYF. CDR3 nucleotide sequence: TGTGCCAGCAGCTTATTCCTAGCGGCTCAAGAGACCCAGTACTTC.

The gene calls are TRBV11-2 and TRBJ2-1; 9 bases agree with TRBD1. This CDR3 comprises 15 residues. Germline values: CDR1 SGHAT, CDR2 FQNNGV. V dropped 5 bases and J dropped 8; count of bases not matched to a gene: 10. This chain's CDR3 is CASSAGTGRIHEQFF. In DNA form, the CDR3 reads TGTGCCAGCAGCGCCGGGACAGGGCGGATCCATGAGCAGTTCTTC.

The chain has TRBV12-5 and TRBJ1-5; TRBD1 matches 7 bases. Germline-derived CDR1 and CDR2 are LGHNT and FRNRAP. V trimming: 3 bases; J trimming: 3 bases; junction bases outside the gene matches: 5. This CDR3 contains 15 residues. The CDR3 DNA reads TGTGCTAGTGGTTTAGGTGACAGGGACAATCAGCCCCAGCATTTT. It translates to CASGLGDRDNQPQHF.

V usage is TRBV5-4 and J usage is TRBJ2-5; D perhaps matches TRBD1 (5 bases). Per the germline V gene, CDR1 is SGHNT and CDR2 is YYREEE (reference sequence). This CDR3 is 13 amino acids long. V shed 1 base and J shed 9 bases, with 13 bases lying between them. The CDR3 DNA is TGTGCCAGCAGCTTGAAGGTACAGGATGCCCAGTACTTC. This sequence encodes CASSLKVQDAQYF.

The chain combines TRBV5-4 with TRBJ2-1; the D call may be TRBD1 or TRBD2 (5 bases each). Germline CDR1 SGHNT, CDR2 YYREEE (reference sequence). Trimming removed 10 bases at V and 6 bases at J, with 17 bases between. The CDR3 is made up of 13 amino acids. The CDR3 loop reads CAFLGEGTNEQFF. The DNA for the CDR3 is TGTGCCTTTCTAGGAGAGGGGACCAATGAGCAGTTCTTC.